A selection of T cell receptor beta chains follows, all from one sample in a study of shared clonotypes between healthy human individuals. Assay: immunoSEQ multiplex PCR; the TCRdb copy retains only in-frame clones and omits some. The data show about 2.4 million clones, over 85% seen once. Sequenced input: naive CD4+ T cells from PBMCs. Receptors were obtained from a man between 18 and 35 years old in good health. Some clones in this sample may be carry-over from other donors' samples. CDR3s include the opening cysteine and the closing phenylalanine or tryptophan. A D gene is named only where the DNA matches it firmly.

>TRBJ2-1|.|TRBV10-1
CASHDRFF
TGCGCCAGCCATGATCGATTCTTC
>TRBJ1-2|.|TRBV5-1
CASSLSGDYGYTF
TGCGCCAGCAGCTTGTCAGGGGACTATGGCTACACCTTC
>TRBJ2-1|.|TRBV5-1
CASSLSGVGEQFF
TGCGCCAGCAGCCTTTCAGGGGTTGGTGAGCAGTTCTTC
>TRBJ2-1|TRBD1|TRBV28
CASSPPDRSYNEQFF
TGTGCCAGCAGTCCCCCGGACAGGTCTTACAATGAGCAGTTCTTC
>TRBJ2-5|.|TRBV7-9
CASSPIAPGGGETQYF
TGTGCCAGCAGCCCCATTGCACCAGGGGGAGGGGAGACCCAGTACTTC
>TRBJ2-3|.|TRBV29-1
CSVGDPRDTQYF
TGCAGCGTTGGGGACCCCCGTGATACGCAGTATTTT
>TRBJ2-1|.|TRBV7-9
CASSSKNHRVPEQFF
TGTGCCAGCAGCTCCAAGAACCACAGGGTTCCTGAGCAGTTCTTC
>TRBJ1-3|TRBD1|TRBV6-6
CASSYSGQATGNTIYF
TGTGCCAGCAGTTACTCGGGACAGGCGACTGGAAACACCATATATTTT
>TRBJ1-5|.|TRBV4-3
CASSQERGQGSNQPQHF
TGCGCCAGCAGCCAAGAACGCGGGCAGGGCAGCAATCAGCCCCAGCATTTT
>TRBJ2-4|.|TRBV7-9
CASSTKRVLPAKNIQYF
TGTGCCAGCTCTACCAAACGGGTCCTGCCAGCCAAAAACATTCAGTACTTC
>TRBJ2-5|TRBD1|TRBV4-1
CASSQDTGQGEETQYF
TGCGCCAGCAGCCAAGATACCGGACAGGGGGAGGAGACCCAGTACTTC
>TRBJ2-7|.|TRBV21-1
CASSNNLGRDRSAYEQYF
TGTGCCAGCAGCAATAACCTCGGCCGAGACAGGTCAGCCTACGAGCAGTACTTC
>TRBJ2-3|.|TRBV7-2
CASSSMGRKVSDTQYF
TGTGCCAGCAGCTCTATGGGGAGAAAGGTTTCAGATACGCAGTATTTT